The present T cell receptor (beta chain) was sequenced within a study of human T cells and chemical hapten exposure. TCRdb reprocessed the RACE reads via MiXCR and lists one record per CDR3 protein. The sample comprises tens of thousands of distinct CDR3 sequences, 9.5% to 10% of which are singletons, and 9.6% rests with the top ten. The germline gives CDR1 SGHNT, CDR2 YENEEA. V dropped 6 bases and J dropped 0 bases, with 14 bases sitting between them. CDR3 length: 16 residues. Regarding time point: pre-sensitization, week 0. Treatment here: therapeutic diphenylcyclopropenone sensitization with weekly scalp DPC. Comments on this clonotype: A much larger clone lies one base from this, so it may be a read error.

The sample here was whole blood, taken in connection with sensitization to the hapten diphenylcyclopropenone (DPC). The genes are TRBV11-3 and TRBJ2-2; tentative D call: TRBD1 (6 bases). The receptor's source is a man aged 40-50 years with alopecia areata. Some clones in this sample may be carry-over from other donors' samples. This chain's CDR3 is CASSPTGTTNTGELFF. CDR3 DNA: TGTGCCAGCAGTCCAACCGGGACAACGAACACCGGGGAGCTGTTTTTT.